The 5 T cell receptor beta chains listed next were all sequenced from one sample in a study of blood T cell repertoires in COVID-19. Some clones are missing from TCRdb's copy, which holds only in-frame ones; the method was immunoSEQ multiplex PCR. The repertoire holds just over 650,000 clones, with about 87% as singletons. Sequenced: peripheral blood. Source of these receptors: a young woman with acute or convalescent COVID-19.

The chain combines TRBV2 with TRBJ2-7; 9 positions agree with TRBD1. V gave up 8 bases and J gave up 1 base; unmatched junction bases: 6. The germline V gene encodes CDR1 SNHLY and CDR2 FYNNEI. The CDR3 sequence is 14 residues long. This chain's CDR3 is CASGKDRGSYEQYF. The CDR3 nucleotides read TGTGCCAGCGGGAAGGACAGGGGATCCTACGAGCAGTACTTC. The whole variable domain, filled in from reference TRBV2 and TRBJ2-7, reads EPEVTQTPSHQVTQMGQEVILRCVPISNHLYFYWYRQILGQKVEFLVSFYNNEISEKSEIFDDQFSVERPDGSNFTLKIRSTKLEDSAMYFCASGKDRGSYEQYFGPGTRLTVT.

The chain links TRBV4-1 to TRBJ1-5; a weak D match, TRBD1 (6 bases). The CDR3 spans 20 residues. Deletions cut 1 base from V and 0 bases from J, with 22 bases between. CDR1 is MGHRA, CDR2 YSYEKL, per germline. CDR3 bases: TGCGCCAGCAGCCAAGTCACCTGGCATGGGGACACCCTTAGCAATCAGCCCCAGCATTTT. Its translation: CASSQVTWHGDTLSNQPQHF.

Notes on this clone: This specimen includes other DNA sequences encoding the same CDR3. The rearrangement joins TRBV7-2 to TRBJ1-2; the match to TRBD1 covers 7 bases. Per the germline V gene, CDR1 is SGHTA and CDR2 is FQGNSA. The CDR3 consists of 15 residues. Trimming at V came to 1 base and at J to 5 bases, leaving 7 bases not matched to a gene. CDR3 coding DNA: TGTGCCAGCAGCTTAGAAAGGGGGCAGGGTTATGGCTACACCTTC. It translates to CASSLERGQGYGYTF.

The V call is TRBV6-5, the J call TRBJ1-5, with 8 bases fitting TRBD1. CDR3 size: 13 residues. V was pared by 4 bases and J by 4 bases, with 0 bases of the junction left unmatched. Germline V CDR1 and CDR2: MNHEY, SVGAGI. The CDR3 here is CASSWTGNQPQHF. Written as DNA, the CDR3 is TGTGCCAGCAGTTGGACAGGGAATCAGCCCCAGCATTTT.

J is TRBJ1-2 and V is TRBV5-1; 10 bases map to TRBD1. J was trimmed by 6 bases and V by 3 bases; bases with no gene match: 14. The CDR3 sequence is 17 residues long. Germline values: CDR1 SGHRS, CDR2 YFSETQ. The CDR3 spells CASSWRYPGQGFDGYTF. The CDR3 nucleotides are TGCGCCAGCAGCTGGAGATATCCGGGACAGGGGTTCGATGGCTACACCTTC.